Below are 9 T cell receptor beta chains sequenced from a single sample in a study of blood T cell repertoires in COVID-19 (dated by TCRdb to 2020 to 2022). The library was built by means of the immunoSEQ multiplex PCR assay. TCRdb's version of the immuneACCESS table is confined to in-frame rearrangements and falls short of the full clone set. An unresolved V gene accounts for under half of the shortfall where checked; the remainder is of unknown origin. This sample lists about 220,000 clones; roughly 87% were detected once. Of the sample, roughly 2% is held by the ten largest clones. Specimen: peripheral blood. The receptors stem from a man aged 35 to 55 with active or convalescent COVID-19.

The table lists this clone with a count of one. The V call is TRBV19, the J call TRBJ2-2; TRBD2 aligns across 13 bases. V gave up 8 bases and J gave up 11 bases; unmatched junction bases: 5. The germline V gene encodes CDR1 LNHDA and CDR2 SQIVND (reference sequence). The CDR3 length is 13 residues. CDR3 DNA: TGTGCCAGTGGGGGACTAGCGGGAATTGAGCTGTTTTTT. Translating gives CASGGLAGIELFF.

The chain has TRBV3-1 (or the pseudogene TRBV3-2) and TRBJ1-2; D is undetermined. Between the trimmed V and J ends, which lost 4 bases and 4 bases, there was a span of 7 bases. The CDR3 extends over 12 amino acids. From germline, CDR1 is LGHDT and CDR2 YNNKEL (reference sequence). CDR3 region: CASSLSAYGYTF. The CDR3 DNA is TGTGCCAGCAGCCTCAGTGCCTATGGCTACACCTTC.

V and J are TRBV7-6 and TRBJ1-1; D unresolved. The CDR3 runs to 15 residues. Germline values: CDR1 SGHVS, CDR2 FNYEAQ. V was shortened by 5 bases and J by 4 bases, with 17 bases between the two germline ends. This chain's CDR3 is CASSKGSRGITEAFF. For the CDR3, the DNA is TGTGCCAGCAGCAAAGGGAGCAGAGGGATCACTGAAGCTTTCTTT.

This chain connects TRBV11-2 to TRBJ1-5, with D possibly being TRBD1 (6 bases). The CDR3 totals 12 residues. Trimming stripped 5 bases from V and 7 bases from J, with 9 bases between. The V gene's germline CDR1 is SGHAT and CDR2 FQNNGV. The CDR3 loop reads CASSPQGQPQHF. The CDR3 DNA reads as TGTGCCAGCAGCCCGCAGGGGCAGCCCCAGCATTTT.

This sequence joins TRBV3-1 (or the pseudogene TRBV3-2) and TRBJ1-1; tentatively, D is TRBD1 (6 bases). The length of the CDR3 is 15 residues. Trimming left V 1 base short and J 5 bases short, with 14 bases between. Germline lookup yields CDR1 LGHDT and CDR2 YNNKEL (reference sequence). CDR3 sequence (DNA): TGTGCCAGCAGCCAAGTCGGCGGGGGGCGGACTGAAGCTTTCTTT. As protein: CASSQVGGGRTEAFF.

The rearrangement uses TRBV6-5 and TRBJ2-2; 9 nucleotides agree with TRBD1. CDR1 MNHEY and CDR2 SVGAGI come from the germline V gene. The V gene end was trimmed by 2 bases and the J gene end by 7 bases; junction bases not matched to a gene: 2. The CDR3 is 14 amino acids. CDR3 DNA sequence: TGTGCCAGCAGTTACACAGGGGGCAACGGGGAGCTGTTTTTT. Protein: CASSYTGGNGELFF.

The genes are TRBV5-1 and TRBJ2-2; D possibly corresponds to TRBD1 (5 bases). This CDR3 has 16 amino acids. CDR1 and CDR2 from the germline V gene are SGHRS and YFSETQ. Trimming removed 4 bases at V and 5 bases at J, with 18 bases between. DNA for the CDR3: TGCGCCAGCAGCCCTAATCAGGGTGTGAGAACCGGGGAGCTGTTTTTT. Amino acids: CASSPNQGVRTGELFF.

The rearrangement links TRBV28 to TRBJ2-1; perhaps TRBD1 as D (5 bases). CDR1 and CDR2 (germline): MDHEN, SYDVKM. Trimming pared 3 bases from V and 14 bases from J, leaving 17 bases between. The length of the CDR3 is 13 residues. CDR3 residues: CASSFSSRAREFF. The CDR3 DNA sequence: TGTGCCAGCAGTTTCTCCTCCCGGGCCAGGGAGTTCTTC.

The chain couples TRBV30 to TRBJ1-4; D uncertain. Germline CDR1 reads GTSNPN; CDR2 reads SVGIG (reference sequence). The CDR3 is 12 amino acids. The V end was cut by 0 bases, the J end by 10 bases, with 9 bases between. In nucleotides, the CDR3 is TGTGCCTGGAGTGTCGGACGGGGAAAACTGTTTTTT. Protein: CAWSVGRGKLFF.